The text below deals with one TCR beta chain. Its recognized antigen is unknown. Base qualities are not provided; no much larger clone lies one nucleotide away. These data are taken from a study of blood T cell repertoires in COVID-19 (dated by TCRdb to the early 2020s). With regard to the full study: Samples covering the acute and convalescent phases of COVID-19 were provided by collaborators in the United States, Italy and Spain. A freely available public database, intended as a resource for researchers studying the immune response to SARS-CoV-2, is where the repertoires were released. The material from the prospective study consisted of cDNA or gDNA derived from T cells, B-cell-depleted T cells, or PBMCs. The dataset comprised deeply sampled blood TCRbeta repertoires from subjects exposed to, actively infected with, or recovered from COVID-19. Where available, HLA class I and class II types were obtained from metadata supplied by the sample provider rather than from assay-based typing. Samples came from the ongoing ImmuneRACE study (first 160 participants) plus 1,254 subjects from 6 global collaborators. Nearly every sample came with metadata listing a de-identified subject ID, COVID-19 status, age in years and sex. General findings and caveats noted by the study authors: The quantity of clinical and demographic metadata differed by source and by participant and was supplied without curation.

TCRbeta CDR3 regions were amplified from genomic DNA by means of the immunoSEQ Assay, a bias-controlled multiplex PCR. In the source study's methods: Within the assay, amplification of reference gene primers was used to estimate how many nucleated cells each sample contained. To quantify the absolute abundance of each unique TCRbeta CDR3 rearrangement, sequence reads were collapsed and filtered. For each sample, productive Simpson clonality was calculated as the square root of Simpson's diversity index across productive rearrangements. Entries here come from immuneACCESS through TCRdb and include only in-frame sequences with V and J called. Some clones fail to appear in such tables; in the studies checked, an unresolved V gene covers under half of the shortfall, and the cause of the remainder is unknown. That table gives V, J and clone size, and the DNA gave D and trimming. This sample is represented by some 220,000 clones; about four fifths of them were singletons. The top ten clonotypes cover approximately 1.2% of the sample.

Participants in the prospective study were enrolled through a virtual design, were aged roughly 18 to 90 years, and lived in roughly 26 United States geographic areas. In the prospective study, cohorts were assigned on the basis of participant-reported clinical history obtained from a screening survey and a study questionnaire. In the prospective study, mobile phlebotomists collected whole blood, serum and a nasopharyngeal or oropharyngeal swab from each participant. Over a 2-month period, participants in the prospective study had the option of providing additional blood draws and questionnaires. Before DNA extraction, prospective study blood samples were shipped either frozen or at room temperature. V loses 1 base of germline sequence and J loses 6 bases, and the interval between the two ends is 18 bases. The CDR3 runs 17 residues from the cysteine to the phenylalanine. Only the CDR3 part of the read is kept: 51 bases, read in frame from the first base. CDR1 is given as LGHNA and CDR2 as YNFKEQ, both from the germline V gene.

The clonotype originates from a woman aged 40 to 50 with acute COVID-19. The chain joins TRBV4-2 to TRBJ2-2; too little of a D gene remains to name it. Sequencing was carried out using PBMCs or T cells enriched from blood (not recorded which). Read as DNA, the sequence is TGTGCCAGCAGCCAAGGAGTCACCGTCATCTCGGCCGGGGAGCTGTTTTTT. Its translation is CASSQGVTVISAGELFF.